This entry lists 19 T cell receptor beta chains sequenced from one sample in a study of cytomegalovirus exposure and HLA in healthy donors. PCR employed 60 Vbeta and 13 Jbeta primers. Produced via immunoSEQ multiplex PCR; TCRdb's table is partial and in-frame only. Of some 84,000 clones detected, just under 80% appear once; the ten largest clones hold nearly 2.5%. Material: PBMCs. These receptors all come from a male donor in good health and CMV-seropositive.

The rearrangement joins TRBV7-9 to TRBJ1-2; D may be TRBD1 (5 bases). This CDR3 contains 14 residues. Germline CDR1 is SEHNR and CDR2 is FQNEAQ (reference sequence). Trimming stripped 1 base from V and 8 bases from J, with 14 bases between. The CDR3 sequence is CASSLEGAGYGYTF. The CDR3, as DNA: TGTGCCAGCAGCTTAGAAGGGGCAGGGTACGGCTACACCTTC.

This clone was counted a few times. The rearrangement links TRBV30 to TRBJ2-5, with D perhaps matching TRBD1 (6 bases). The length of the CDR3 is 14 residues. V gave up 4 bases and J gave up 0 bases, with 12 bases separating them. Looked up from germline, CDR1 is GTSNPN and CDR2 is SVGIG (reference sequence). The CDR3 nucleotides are TGTGCCTGGACTAGAACAGGGAACCAAGAGACCCAGTACTTC. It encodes CAWTRTGNQETQYF.

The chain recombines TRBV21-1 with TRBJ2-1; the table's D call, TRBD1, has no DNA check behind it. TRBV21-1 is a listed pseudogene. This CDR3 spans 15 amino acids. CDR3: CASRSLPQGYNEQFF. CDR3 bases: TGTGCCAGCCGCTCTCTCCCACAGGGCTACAATGAGCAGTTCTTC.

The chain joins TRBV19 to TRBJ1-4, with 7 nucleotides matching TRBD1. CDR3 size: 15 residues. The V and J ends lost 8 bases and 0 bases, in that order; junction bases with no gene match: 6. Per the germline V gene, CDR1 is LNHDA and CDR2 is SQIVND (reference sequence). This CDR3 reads CASGRTGPTNEKLFF. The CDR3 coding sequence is TGTGCCAGTGGGCGGACAGGACCAACTAATGAAAAACTGTTTTTT.

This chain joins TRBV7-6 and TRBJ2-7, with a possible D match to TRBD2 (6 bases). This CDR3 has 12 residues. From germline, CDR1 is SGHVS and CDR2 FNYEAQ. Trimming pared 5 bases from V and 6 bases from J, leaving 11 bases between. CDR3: CASSPWRGEQYF. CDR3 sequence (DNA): TGTGCCAGCAGCCCCTGGCGGGGCGAGCAGTACTTC.

The CDR3 DNA is TGTGCCAGCGTGGGTATGAGGCGGGGCTACACCTTC. Translation gives CASVGMRRGYTF. This chain connects TRBV28 to TRBJ1-2; D gene ambiguous. This CDR3 comprises 12 residues. Germline V CDR1 and CDR2: MDHEN, SYDVKM. V was shortened by 8 bases and J by 8 bases, with 15 bases between the two germline ends.

In DNA, the CDR3 is TGTGCCAGTAGTATCCACCGAGGACAGGGGGGGCTCGACACTGAAGCTTTCTTT. As protein: CASSIHRGQGGLDTEAFF. The chain uses TRBV19 and TRBJ1-1; 10 bases are shared with TRBD1. V lost 3 bases to trimming and J lost 3 bases; unmatched junction nucleotides: 13. This CDR3 contains 18 residues. Germline V gives CDR1 LNHDA, CDR2 SQIVND (reference sequence).

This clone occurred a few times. The CDR3 reads CASSTLDSYKAFF. DNA of the CDR3: TGTGCCAGCAGTACATTAGACAGTTACAAAGCTTTCTTT. V is TRBV25-1 and J is TRBJ1-1, with a tentative D call TRBD1 (5 bases). The CDR3 loop spans 13 amino acids. V was trimmed by 5 bases and J by 9 bases, leaving 16 bases between them. The germline CDR1 and CDR2 sequences are MGHDK and SYGVNS.

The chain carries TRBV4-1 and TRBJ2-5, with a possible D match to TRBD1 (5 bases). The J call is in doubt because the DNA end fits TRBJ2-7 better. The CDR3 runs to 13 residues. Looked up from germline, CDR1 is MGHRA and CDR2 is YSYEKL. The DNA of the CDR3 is TGCGCCAGCAGCCAGAGAACAGGATCCGAGCAGTACTTC. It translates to CASSQRTGSEQYF.

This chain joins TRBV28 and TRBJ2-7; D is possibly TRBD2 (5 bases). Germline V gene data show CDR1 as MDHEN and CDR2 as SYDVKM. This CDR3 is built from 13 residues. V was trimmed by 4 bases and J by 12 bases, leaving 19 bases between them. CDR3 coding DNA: TGTGCCAGCAGTTCCCAGGACTCACGCATAGGGTACTTC. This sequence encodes CASSSQDSRIGYF.

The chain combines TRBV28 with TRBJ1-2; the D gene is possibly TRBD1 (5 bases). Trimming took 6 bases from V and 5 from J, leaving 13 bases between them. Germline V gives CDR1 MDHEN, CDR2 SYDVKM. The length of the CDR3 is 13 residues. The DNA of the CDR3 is TGTGCCAGCAGCTCAGGGATTTTATATGGCTACACCTTC. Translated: CASSSGILYGYTF.

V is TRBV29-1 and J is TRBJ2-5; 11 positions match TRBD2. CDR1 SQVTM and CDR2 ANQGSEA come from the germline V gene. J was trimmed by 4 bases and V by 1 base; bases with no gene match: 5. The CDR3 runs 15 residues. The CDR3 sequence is CSVEGLAGLLETQYF. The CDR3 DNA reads TGCAGCGTTGAAGGACTAGCGGGGTTATTAGAGACCCAGTACTTC.

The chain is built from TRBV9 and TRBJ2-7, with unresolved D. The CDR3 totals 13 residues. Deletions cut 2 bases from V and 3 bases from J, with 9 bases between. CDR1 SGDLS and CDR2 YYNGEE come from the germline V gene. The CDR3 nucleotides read TGTGCCAGCAGCGTTGGGCAGCACTACGAGCAGTACTTC. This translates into CASSVGQHYEQYF.

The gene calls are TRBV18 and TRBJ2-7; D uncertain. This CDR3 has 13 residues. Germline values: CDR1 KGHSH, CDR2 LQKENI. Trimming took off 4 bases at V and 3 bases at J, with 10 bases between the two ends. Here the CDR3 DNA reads TGTGCCAGCTCACTCGGCGGAAGCTACGAGCAGTACTTC. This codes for CASSLGGSYEQYF.

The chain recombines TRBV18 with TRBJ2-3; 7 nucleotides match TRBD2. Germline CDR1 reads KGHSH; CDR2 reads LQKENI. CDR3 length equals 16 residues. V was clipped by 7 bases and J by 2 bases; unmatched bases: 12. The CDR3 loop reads CASLMGLLSVTDTQYF. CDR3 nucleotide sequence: TGTGCCAGCTTAATGGGACTACTTTCCGTCACAGATACGCAGTATTTT.

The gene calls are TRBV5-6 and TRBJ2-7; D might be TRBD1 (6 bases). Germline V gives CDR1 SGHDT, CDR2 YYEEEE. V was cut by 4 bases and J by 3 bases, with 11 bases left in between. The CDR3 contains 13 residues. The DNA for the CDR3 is TGTGCCAGCAGCCACCGACAGGACTACGAGCAGTACTTC. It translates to CASSHRQDYEQYF.

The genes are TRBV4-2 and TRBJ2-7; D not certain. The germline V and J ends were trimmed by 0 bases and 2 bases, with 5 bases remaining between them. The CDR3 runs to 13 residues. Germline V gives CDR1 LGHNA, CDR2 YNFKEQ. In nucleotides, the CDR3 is TGTGCCAGCAGCCAAGAGAGGACCTACGAGCAGTACTTC. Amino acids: CASSQERTYEQYF.

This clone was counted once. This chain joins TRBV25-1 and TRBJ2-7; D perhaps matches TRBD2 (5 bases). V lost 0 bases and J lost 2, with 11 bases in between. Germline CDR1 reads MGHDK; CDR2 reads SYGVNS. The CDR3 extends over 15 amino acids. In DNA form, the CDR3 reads TGTGCCAGCAGTGAATATCGAGGGAGCCCCTACGAGCAGTACTTC. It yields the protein CASSEYRGSPYEQYF.

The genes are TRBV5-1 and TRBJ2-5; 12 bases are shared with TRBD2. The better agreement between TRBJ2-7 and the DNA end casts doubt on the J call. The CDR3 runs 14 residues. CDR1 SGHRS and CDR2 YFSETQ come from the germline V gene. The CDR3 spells CASSKTSGSDEQYF. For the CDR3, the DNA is TGCGCCAGCAGCAAGACTAGCGGGAGTGACGAGCAGTACTTC.